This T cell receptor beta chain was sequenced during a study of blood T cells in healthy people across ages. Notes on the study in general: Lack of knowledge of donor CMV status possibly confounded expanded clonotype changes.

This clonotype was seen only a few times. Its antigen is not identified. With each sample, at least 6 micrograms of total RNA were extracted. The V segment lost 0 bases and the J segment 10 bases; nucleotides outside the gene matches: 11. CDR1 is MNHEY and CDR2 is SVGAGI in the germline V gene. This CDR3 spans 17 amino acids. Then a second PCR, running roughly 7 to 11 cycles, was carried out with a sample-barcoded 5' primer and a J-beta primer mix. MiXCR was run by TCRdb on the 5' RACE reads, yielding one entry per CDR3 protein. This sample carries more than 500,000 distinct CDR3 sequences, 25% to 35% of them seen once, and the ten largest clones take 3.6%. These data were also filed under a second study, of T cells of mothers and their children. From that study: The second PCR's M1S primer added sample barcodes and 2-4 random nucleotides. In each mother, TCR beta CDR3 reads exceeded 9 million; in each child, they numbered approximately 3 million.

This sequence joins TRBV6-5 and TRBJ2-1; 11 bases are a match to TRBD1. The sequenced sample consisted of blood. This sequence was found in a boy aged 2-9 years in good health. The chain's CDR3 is CASSYSEPGQGAGEQFF. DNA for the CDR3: TGTGCCAGCAGTTACTCAGAGCCTGGACAGGGGGCAGGGGAGCAGTTCTTC.